Below, one T cell receptor beta chain is given with its context. This entry belongs to a study of blood T cell repertoires in COVID-19. Sequencing used immunoSEQ multiplex PCR; TCRdb keeps in-frame clones, though not all of them. Of approximately 150,000 clones listed, roughly 84% are singletons. V was clipped by 2 bases and J by 8 bases; unmatched bases: 3. Germline V gene lookup returns CDR1 SGHDN and CDR2 FVKESK. This CDR3 has 13 amino acids. This TCR derives from a woman aged 45 to 65 with COVID-19, enrolled during active disease. The sequencing sample was made of peripheral blood. This chain links TRBV14 with TRBJ1-3; 7 bases map to TRBD1. In DNA form, the CDR3 reads TGTGCCAGCAGCCAAACCAGGGGGTACACCATATATTTT. Protein: CASSQTRGYTIYF.